One sample yielded the 6 T cell receptor beta chains listed below, sequenced in a study of blood T cell repertoires in COVID-19. Produced via immunoSEQ multiplex PCR; TCRdb's table is partial and in-frame only. The sample records hundreds of thousands of clones, 84% being singletons. The source material was peripheral blood. These receptors came from a woman older than 75 with active or convalescent COVID-19.

The genes are TRBV7-2 and TRBJ2-5, with 10 bases fitting TRBD2. The CDR3 loop spans 16 amino acids. With V trimmed by 1 base and J by 9 bases, 11 bases remained unmatched. Germline V CDR1 and CDR2: SGHTA, FQGNSA. CDR3 in DNA: TGTGCCAGCAGCTTAGAACGGACTAGCGGTATCATGGCCCAGTACTTC. As protein: CASSLERTSGIMAQYF. The variable domain in full, completed from reference TRBV7-2 and TRBJ2-5, reads GAGVSQSPSNKVTEKGKDVELRCDPISGHTALYWYRQSLGQGLEFLIYFQGNSAPDKSGLPSDRFSAERTGGSVSTLTIQRTQQEDSAVYLCASSLERTSGIMAQYFGPGTRLLVL.

DNA for the CDR3: TGCGCCAGCAGCCAAGATTCGGCTAGCACCTCCTACGAGCAGTACTTC. Protein product: CASSQDSASTSYEQYF. This chain joins TRBV4-3 and TRBJ2-7, with a possible D match to TRBD2 (5 bases). V was trimmed by 0 bases and J by 0 bases, leaving 12 bases between them. CDR3 size: 16 residues. The germline CDR1 and CDR2 sequences are LGHNA and YSLEER.

This chain joins TRBV9 and TRBJ2-2; TRBD2 matches 10 bases. There are 16 residues in the CDR3. V shed 3 bases and J 3 bases; nucleotides not matched to a gene: 5. Germline V lookup: CDR1 SGDLS, CDR2 YYNGEE. Here the CDR3 reads CASSGTSGLHTGELFF. The DNA of the CDR3 is TGTGCCAGCAGCGGGACTAGCGGCCTTCACACCGGGGAGCTGTTTTTT.

The chain couples TRBV27 to TRBJ1-2, with D perhaps TRBD1 (5 bases). The CDR3 covers 16 residues. The germline gives CDR1 MNHEY, CDR2 SMNVEV (reference sequence). V lost 6 bases, J lost 5 bases, and 22 bases lay in between. The CDR3 loop reads CASRPRAGGGVYGYTF. In nucleotides, the CDR3 is TGTGCCAGCAGACCCCGGGCCGGGGGTGGTGTTTATGGCTACACCTTC.

The CDR3 region has the DNA TGTGCCAGCAGTTTACTTCTCCGGGACAGGAAGAATTCACCCCTCCACTTT. Amino acids: CASSLLLRDRKNSPLHF. The rearrangement joins TRBV27 to TRBJ1-6; TRBD1 agrees at 8 bases. The CDR3 is made up of 17 amino acids. CDR1 is MNHEY, CDR2 SMNVEV, per germline (reference sequence). J lost 7 bases, V lost 2 bases, and 10 bases had no gene match.

The rearrangement links TRBV14 to TRBJ2-3, with 7 nucleotides matching TRBD1. Germline values: CDR1 SGHDN, CDR2 FVKESK. The V gene end was trimmed by 6 bases and the J gene end by 2 bases; junction bases not matched to a gene: 8. This CDR3 contains 15 residues. CDR3: CASSLWGQSTDTQYF. The CDR3 coding sequence is TGTGCCAGCAGTCTCTGGGGACAGTCCACAGATACGCAGTATTTT.